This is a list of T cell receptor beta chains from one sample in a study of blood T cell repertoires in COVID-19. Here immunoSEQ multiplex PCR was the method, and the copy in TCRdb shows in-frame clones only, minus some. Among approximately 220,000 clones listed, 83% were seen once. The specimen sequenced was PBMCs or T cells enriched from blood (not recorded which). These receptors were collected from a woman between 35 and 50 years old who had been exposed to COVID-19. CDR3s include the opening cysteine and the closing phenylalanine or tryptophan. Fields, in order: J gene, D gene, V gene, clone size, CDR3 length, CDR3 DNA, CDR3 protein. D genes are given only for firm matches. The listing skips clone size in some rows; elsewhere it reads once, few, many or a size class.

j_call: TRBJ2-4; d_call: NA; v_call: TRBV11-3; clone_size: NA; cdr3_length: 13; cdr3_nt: TGTGCCAGCAGCTCGGACGGGGAAAGCATTCAGTACTTC; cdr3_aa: CASSSDGESIQYF
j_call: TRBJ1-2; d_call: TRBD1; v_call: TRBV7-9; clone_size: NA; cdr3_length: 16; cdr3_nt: TGTGCCAGCAGCTTAGACGGACAGGGGGCGCGAAGTGGCTACACCTTC; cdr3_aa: CASSLDGQGARSGYTF
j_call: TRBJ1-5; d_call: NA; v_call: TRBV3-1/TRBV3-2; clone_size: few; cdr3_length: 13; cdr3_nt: TGTGCCAGCAGCCTACAAGATGATCAGCCCCAGCATTTT; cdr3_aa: CASSLQDDQPQHF
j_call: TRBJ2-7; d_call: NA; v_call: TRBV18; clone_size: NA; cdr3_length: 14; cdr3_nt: TGTGCCAGCTCACCACAGGGCTCGGCGGGCGAGCAGTACTTC; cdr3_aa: CASSPQGSAGEQYF
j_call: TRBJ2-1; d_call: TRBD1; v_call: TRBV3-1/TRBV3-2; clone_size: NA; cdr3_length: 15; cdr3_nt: TGTGCCAGCAGCCAGGGACAGGGGGTAAAGGGTGAGCAGTTCTTC; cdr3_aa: CASSQGQGVKGEQFF
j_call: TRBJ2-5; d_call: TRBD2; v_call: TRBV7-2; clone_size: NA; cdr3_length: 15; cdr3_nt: TGTGCCAGCAGCTTAGGCGGGGGGGTCCAAGAGACCCAGTACTTC; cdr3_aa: CASSLGGGVQETQYF
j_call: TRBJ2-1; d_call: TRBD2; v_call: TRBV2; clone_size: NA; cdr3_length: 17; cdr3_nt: TGTGCCAGCAGTGACATCCGAAGCGGGGGGGTCTACAATGAGCAGTTCTTC; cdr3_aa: CASSDIRSGGVYNEQFF
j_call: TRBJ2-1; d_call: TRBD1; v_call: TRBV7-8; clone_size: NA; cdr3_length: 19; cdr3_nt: TGTGCCAGCAGCCCTTTTACGTCAGAGGACAGGACAAAGGACAATGAGCAGTTCTTC; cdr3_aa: CASSPFTSEDRTKDNEQFF
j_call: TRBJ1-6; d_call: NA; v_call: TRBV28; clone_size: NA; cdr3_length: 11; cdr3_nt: TGTGCCAGCAGTTTACTTTCACCCCTCCACTTT; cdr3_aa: CASSLLSPLHF
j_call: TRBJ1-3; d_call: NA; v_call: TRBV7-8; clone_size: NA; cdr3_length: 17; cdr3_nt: TGTGCCAGCAGCTCCTTTCCTCCAGTACGCTCTGGAAACACCATATATTTT; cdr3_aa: CASSSFPPVRSGNTIYF
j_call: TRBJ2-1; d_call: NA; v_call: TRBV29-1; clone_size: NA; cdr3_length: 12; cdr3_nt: TGCAGCGTTGCCTACCGGGGCAATGAGCAGTTCTTC; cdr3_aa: CSVAYRGNEQFF
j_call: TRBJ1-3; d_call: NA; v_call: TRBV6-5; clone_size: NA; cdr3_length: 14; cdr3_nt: TGTGCCAGCAGTTACGGGCCCCAGGGAAACACCATATATTTT; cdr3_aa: CASSYGPQGNTIYF